This TCR beta chain derives from a study of shared clonotypes between healthy human individuals. Assay used: immunoSEQ multiplex PCR; TCRdb lists only in-frame clones, some missing. The data hold under 1,900,000 clones, with approximately 98.5% observed a single time. CDR1 is MNHEY, CDR2 SVGAGI, per germline. The J segment lost 4 bases and the V segment lost 2 bases, leaving 4 bases of the junction unmatched. The CDR3 consists of 14 residues. The sample holds one count of this clone. J is TRBJ1-1 and V is TRBV6-5; 7 bases fit TRBD1. The sequence came from a man between 25 and 39 years old in good health. The sample was naive CD4+ T cells sorted from blood. Subset: CD45RA+ positively selected. CDR3 DNA sequence: TGTGCCAGCAGTTACACGACAGGGTTCACTGAAGCTTTCTTT. Protein: CASSYTTGFTEAFF.